This TCR beta chain is drawn from a study of radiotherapy plus CTLA-4 blockade in lung cancer (dated by TCRdb to 2017 to 2018). With respect to the entire study: Among enrolled patients, 15% to 20% had an objective response and 31% reached disease control. Findings and caveats that apply to the study as a whole: Increased serum interferon-beta after radiation, together with early dynamic changes in blood T cell clones, were reported to be the strongest predictors of response. After treatment with radiotherapy and ipilimumab, TCR clones that originated in tumors expanded in peripheral blood.

The method behind the library was the immunoSEQ multiplex PCR assay. Here the immuneACCESS table is served through TCRdb, limited to in-frame sequences with V and J called. Missing clones are a known gap in these copies; in checked studies unresolved V genes cover under half, and the rest lacks a known reason. This sample lists around 90,000 clones; approximately 83% were detected once. Jointly, the top ten make up around 0.9% of the sample. The CDR1 and CDR2 encoded by the germline V gene (reference sequence) are GTSNPN and SVGIG. V drops 4 bases and J drops 7 bases, leaving 10 bases in between. From its cysteine to its phenylalanine, the CDR3 spans 12 amino acids. Only the CDR3 DNA is retained, 36 bases long and in frame from the first base. Focal radiation therapy combined with CTLA-4 blockade (ipilimumab) was tested in patients with chemo-refractory metastatic non-small-cell lung cancer. To note about this clone: Its antigen is still unknown. No per-base quality is available; no much larger clone lies one base away.

Here the chain combines TRBV30 and TRBJ2-2, with a tentative D gene TRBD1 over 6 matching bases. The specimen was peripheral blood, collected from a patient treated with radiotherapy plus ipilimumab. The receptor comes from a human donor with non-small cell lung cancer who had stable disease on radiotherapy plus ipilimumab. Read as DNA, the sequence is TGTGCCTGGAAAGGACAGCACGGGGAGCTGTTTTTT. The translation is CAWKGQHGELFF.